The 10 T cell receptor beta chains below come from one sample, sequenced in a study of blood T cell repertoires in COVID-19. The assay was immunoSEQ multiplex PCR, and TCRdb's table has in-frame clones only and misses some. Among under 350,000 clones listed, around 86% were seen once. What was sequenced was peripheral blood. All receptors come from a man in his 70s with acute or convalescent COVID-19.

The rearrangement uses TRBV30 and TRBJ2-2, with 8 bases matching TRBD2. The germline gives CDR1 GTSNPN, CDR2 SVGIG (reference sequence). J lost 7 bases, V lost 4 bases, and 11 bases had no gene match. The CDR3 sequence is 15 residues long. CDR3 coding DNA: TGTGCCTGGATTCAACCGGGACTAGAGGTCGGGGAGCTGTTTTTT. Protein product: CAWIQPGLEVGELFF.

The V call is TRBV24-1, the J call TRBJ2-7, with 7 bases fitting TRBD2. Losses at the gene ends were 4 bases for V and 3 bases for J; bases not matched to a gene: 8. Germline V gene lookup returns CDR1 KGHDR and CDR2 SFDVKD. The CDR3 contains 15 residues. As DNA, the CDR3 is TGTGCCACCAGTGAGGGGCCACTAGCGAACTACGAGCAGTACTTC. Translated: CATSEGPLANYEQYF.

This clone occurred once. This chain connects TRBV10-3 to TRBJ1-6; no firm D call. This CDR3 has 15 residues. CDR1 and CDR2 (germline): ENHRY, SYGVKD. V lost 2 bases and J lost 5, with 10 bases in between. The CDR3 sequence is CAISERGMNNSPLHF. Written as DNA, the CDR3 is TGTGCCATCAGTGAGAGAGGGATGAATAATTCACCCCTCCACTTT.

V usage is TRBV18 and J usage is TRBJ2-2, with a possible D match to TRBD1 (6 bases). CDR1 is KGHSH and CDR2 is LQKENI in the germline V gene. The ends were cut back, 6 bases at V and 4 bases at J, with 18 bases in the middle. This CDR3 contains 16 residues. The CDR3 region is CASSPAAGEVTGELFF. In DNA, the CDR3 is TGTGCCAGCTCGCCAGCAGCAGGGGAAGTCACCGGGGAGCTGTTTTTT.

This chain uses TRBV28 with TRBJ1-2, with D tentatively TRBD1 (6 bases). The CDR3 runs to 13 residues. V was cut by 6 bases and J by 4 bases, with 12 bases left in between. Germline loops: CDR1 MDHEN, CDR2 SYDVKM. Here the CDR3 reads CASSQGQLYGYTF. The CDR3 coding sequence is TGTGCCAGCAGCCAAGGACAGCTCTATGGCTACACCTTC.

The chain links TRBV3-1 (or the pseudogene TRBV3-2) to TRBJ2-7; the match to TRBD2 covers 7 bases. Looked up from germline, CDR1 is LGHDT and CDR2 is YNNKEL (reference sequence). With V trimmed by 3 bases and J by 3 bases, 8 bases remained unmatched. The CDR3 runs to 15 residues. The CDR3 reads CASSHFGGRGYEQYF. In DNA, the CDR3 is TGTGCCAGCAGCCATTTTGGTGGGAGGGGCTACGAGCAGTACTTC.

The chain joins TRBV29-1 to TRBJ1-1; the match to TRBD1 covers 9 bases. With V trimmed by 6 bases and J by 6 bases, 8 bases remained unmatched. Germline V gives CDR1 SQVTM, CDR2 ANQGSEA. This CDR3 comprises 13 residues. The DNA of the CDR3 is TGCAGCGTAGGTACAGGGGGCGACGCTGAAGCTTTCTTT. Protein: CSVGTGGDAEAFF.

CDR3 loop: CASSPLGTGDSPLHF. The CDR3 coding sequence is TGTGCCAGCTCACCACTAGGGACAGGAGATTCACCCCTCCACTTT. The V and J genes are TRBV18 and TRBJ1-6; 8 nucleotides match TRBD1. The ends lost 1 base at V and 8 bases at J; junction bases unmatched: 4. This CDR3 spans 15 amino acids. The germline CDR1 and CDR2 sequences are KGHSH and LQKENI.

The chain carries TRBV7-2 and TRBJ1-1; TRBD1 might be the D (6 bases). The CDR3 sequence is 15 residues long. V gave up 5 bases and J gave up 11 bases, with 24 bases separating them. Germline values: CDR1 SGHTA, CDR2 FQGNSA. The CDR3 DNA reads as TGTGCCAGCAGCCCCCAGGCAGGGGAGCCCCCTTCGGCTTTCTTT. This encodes CASSPQAGEPPSAFF.

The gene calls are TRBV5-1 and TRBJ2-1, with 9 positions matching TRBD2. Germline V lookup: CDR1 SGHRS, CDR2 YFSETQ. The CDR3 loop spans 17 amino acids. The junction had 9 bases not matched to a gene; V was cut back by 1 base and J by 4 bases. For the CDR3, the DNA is TGCGCCAGCAGCTTGAAGTTGGCTAGCGGGGATTACAATGAGCAGTTCTTC. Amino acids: CASSLKLASGDYNEQFF. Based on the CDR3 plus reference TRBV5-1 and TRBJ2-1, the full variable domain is KAGVTQTPRYLIKTRGQQVTLSCSPISGHRSVSWYQQTPGQGLQFLFEYFSETQRNKGNFPGRFSGRQFSNSRSEMNVSTLELGDSALYLCASSLKLASGDYNEQFFGPGTRLTVL.